There are a few counts of the clone carrying this TCR beta chain. Its antigen is undetermined. The data are from a study of graft-versus-host responses after intestinal transplantation. Germline V lookup: CDR1 LGHNA, CDR2 YNFKEQ. With V trimmed by 3 bases and J by 3 bases, 9 bases remained unmatched. The CDR3 has 17 residues. Clones were sequenced by immunoSEQ multiplex PCR, and TCRdb holds only the in-frame ones, with some missing. The sample contains about 59,000 clones, 90% to 95% of which appear only once. This specimen was unstimulated CD4+ T cells sorted from spleen or lymph node cells, taken before transplant. This sequence originates from a human donor who was the organ donor for an intestinal transplant. V gene TRBV4-2 combines with J gene TRBJ2-3, with 10 bases matching TRBD2. CDR3 in amino acids: CASSHVSGGARTDTQYF. DNA for the CDR3: TGTGCCAGCAGCCACGTAAGCGGGGGGGCCAGGACAGATACGCAGTATTTT.